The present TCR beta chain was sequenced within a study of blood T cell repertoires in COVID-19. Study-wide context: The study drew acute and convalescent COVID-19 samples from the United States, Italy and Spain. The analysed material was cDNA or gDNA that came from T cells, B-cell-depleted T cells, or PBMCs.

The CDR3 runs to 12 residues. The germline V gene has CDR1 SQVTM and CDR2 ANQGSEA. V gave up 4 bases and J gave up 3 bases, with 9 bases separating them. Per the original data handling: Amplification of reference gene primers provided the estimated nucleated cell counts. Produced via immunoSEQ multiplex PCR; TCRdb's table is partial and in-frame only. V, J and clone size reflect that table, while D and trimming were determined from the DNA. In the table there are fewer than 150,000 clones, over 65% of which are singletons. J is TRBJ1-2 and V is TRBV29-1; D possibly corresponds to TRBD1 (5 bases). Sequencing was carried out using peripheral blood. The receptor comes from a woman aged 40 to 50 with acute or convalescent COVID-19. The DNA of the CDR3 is TGCAGCGTTGTCGACAGATACTATGGCTACACCTTC. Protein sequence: CSVVDRYYGYTF.